This is a list of T cell receptor beta chains from one sample in a study of T cells in Graves' hyperthyroidism and ophthalmopathy. One entry per CDR3 protein results from TCRdb running MiXCR on the multiplex PCR reads. The sample yields over 250,000 distinct CDR3 sequences, roughly an eighth seen once. The sequencing sample was made of blood. The source of these receptors is a woman aged 40-49 years with Graves' ophthalmopathy. Both conserved end residues are part of each CDR3. The size field is filled for only some rows; it gives once, few, many or a size class.

v_call	j_call	clone_size	cdr3_aa
TRBV20-1	TRBJ2-1	many	CSADARGAGVYNEQFF
TRBV29-1	TRBJ2-1	.	CSTLASTAYNEQFF
TRBV20-1	TRBJ2-3	few	CSATLAGRYTDTQYF
TRBV5-1	TRBJ1-3	.	CASSLGGQSSGNTIYF
TRBV3-1	TRBJ2-1	many	CASSNREEQFF
TRBV11-1	TRBJ2-7	many	CASSPDNRHARYRERFEQYF
TRBV4-1	TRBJ1-1	.	CASSPNRFLVTEAFF
TRBV7-8	TRBJ2-1	many	CASSPKGSSYNEQFF
TRBV12-3/TRBV12-4	TRBJ1-4	many	CASTGSRIGNGNEKLFF
TRBV13	TRBJ2-1	many	CASSLVRGRGYNEQFF
TRBV9	TRBJ2-1	.	CASSETGRVVHVDEQFF
TRBV10-2	TRBJ2-7	few	CASSESVVQVGNEQYF